Included here is one TCR beta chain sequence, with context. Its antigen is currently unknown. The V gene's germline CDR1 is SGHRS and CDR2 YFSETQ. The CDR3 consists of 14 residues. Between the trimmed V and J ends, which lost 1 base and 0 bases, there was a span of 8 bases. The data belong to a study of cytomegalovirus exposure and HLA in healthy donors. Study context: Previous work identified 120 million or so unique TCR beta sequences from around 200 million T cells.

With 60 Vbeta and 13 Jbeta primers, the PCR was carried out. Assay used: immunoSEQ multiplex PCR; TCRdb lists only in-frame clones, some missing. This listing includes over 60,000 clones. Study-level points and caveats: Later analysis associated a missense DCLRE1C variant with TCR beta V- and J-gene trimming. The study put around 180 TCR beta chains on its list as cytomegalovirus-associated. Reportedly, TCR beta sequences accurately predicted HLA-A and HLA-B alleles in most subjects.

This receptor was taken from a female donor in good health and CMV-seropositive. The gene calls are TRBV5-1 and TRBJ2-7, with D perhaps TRBD2 (5 bases). Sequencing was done on a sample of PBMCs. The DNA for the CDR3 is TGCGCCAGCAGCTTGACGGGATTCTCCTACGAGCAGTACTTC. Its translation is CASSLTGFSYEQYF.